The 5 T cell receptor beta chains in this list originate from one sample, sequenced in a study of T cell responses to AZD1222 COVID-19 vaccine. Profiled with immunoSEQ multiplex PCR; TCRdb holds only in-frame clones, not every one. This sample yields some 120,000 clones, of which approximately 90% are seen a single time; about 9.5% belongs to the top ten. The source was peripheral blood, collected 28 days after the second AZD1222 dose. These receptors were collected from an adult who received the AZD1222 COVID-19 vaccine.

J is TRBJ1-4 and V is TRBV5-1; maybe TRBD1 (5 bases). Trimming stripped 0 bases from V and 8 bases from J, with 14 bases between. Germline assignment: CDR1 SGHRS and CDR2 YFSETQ. The CDR3 consists of 15 residues. The CDR3 loop reads CASSLGGNTGEKLFF. The CDR3 nucleotides are TGCGCCAGCAGCTTGGGGGGGAATACCGGAGAAAAACTGTTTTTT. Drawing the rest from reference TRBV5-1 and TRBJ1-4, the complete variable domain is KAGVTQTPRYLIKTRGQQVTLSCSPISGHRSVSWYQQTPGQGLQFLFEYFSETQRNKGNFPGRFSGRQFSNSRSEMNVSTLELGDSALYLCASSLGGNTGEKLFFGSGTQLSVL.

V usage is TRBV19 and J usage is TRBJ1-2; no definite D call. The ends were cut back, 3 bases at V and 0 bases at J, with 8 bases in the middle. Looked up from germline, CDR1 is LNHDA and CDR2 is SQIVND (reference sequence). The CDR3 spans 14 residues. The CDR3 region is CASSIPGANYGYTF. Here the CDR3 DNA reads TGTGCCAGTAGTATCCCAGGTGCTAACTATGGCTACACCTTC.

This chain joins TRBV28 and TRBJ1-6; 8 positions agree with TRBD1. Germline CDR1 is MDHEN and CDR2 is SYDVKM. CDR3 length: 15 amino acids. V was clipped by 4 bases and J by 7 bases; unmatched bases: 6. CDR3 sequence reads: CASSSNRGRNSPLHF. CDR3 nucleotides: TGTGCCAGCAGTTCGAACAGGGGGAGGAATTCACCCCTCCACTTT.

The chain is built from TRBV7-2 and TRBJ1-1; D might be TRBD1 (5 bases). CDR1 and CDR2 from the germline V gene are SGHTA and FQGNSA. The V end lost 3 bases, the J end lost 2 bases, and 10 bases lay between the germline ends. This CDR3 is 14 amino acids long. The CDR3 protein is CASSFRVGNTEAFF. CDR3 nucleotides: TGTGCCAGCAGCTTCAGGGTGGGCAACACTGAAGCTTTCTTT.

The chain carries TRBV28 and TRBJ2-1; D is unclear. CDR3 length equals 13 residues. Trimming pared 2 bases from V and 5 bases from J, leaving 7 bases between. Germline loops: CDR1 MDHEN, CDR2 SYDVKM. The CDR3 protein is CASSLTWDNEQFF. In nucleotides, the CDR3 is TGTGCCAGCAGTTTAACCTGGGACAATGAGCAGTTCTTC.